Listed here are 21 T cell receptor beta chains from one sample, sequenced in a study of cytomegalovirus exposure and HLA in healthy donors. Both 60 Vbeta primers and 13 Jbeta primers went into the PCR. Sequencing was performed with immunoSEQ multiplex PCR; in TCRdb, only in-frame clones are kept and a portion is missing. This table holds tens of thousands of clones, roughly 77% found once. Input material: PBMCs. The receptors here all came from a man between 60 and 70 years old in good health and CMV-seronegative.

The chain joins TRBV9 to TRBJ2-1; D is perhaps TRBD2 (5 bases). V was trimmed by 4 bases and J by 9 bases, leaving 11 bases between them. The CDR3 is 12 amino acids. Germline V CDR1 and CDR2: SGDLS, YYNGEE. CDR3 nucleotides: TGTGCCAGCAGCTTCGACTACGGTGAGCAGTTCTTC. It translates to CASSFDYGEQFF. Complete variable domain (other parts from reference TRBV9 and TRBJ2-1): DSGVTQTPKHLITATGQRVTLRCSPRSGDLSVYWYQQSLDQGLQFLIQYYNGEERAKGNILERFSAQQFPDLHSELNLSSLELGDSALYFCASSFDYGEQFFGPGTRLTVL.

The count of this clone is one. The CDR3 is CASRQGSTGELFF. CDR3 nucleotide sequence: TGTGCCAGCAGACAGGGTAGCACCGGGGAGCTGTTTTTT. V gene TRBV11-2 combines with J gene TRBJ2-2, with D perhaps matching TRBD1 (6 bases). Germline V gives CDR1 SGHAT, CDR2 FQNNGV. This CDR3 has 13 amino acids. Trimming removed 6 bases at V and 4 bases at J, with 9 bases between.

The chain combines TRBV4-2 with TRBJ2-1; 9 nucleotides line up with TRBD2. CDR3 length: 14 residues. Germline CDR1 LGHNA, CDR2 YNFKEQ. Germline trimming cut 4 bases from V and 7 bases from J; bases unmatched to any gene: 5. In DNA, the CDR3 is TGTGCCAGCAGCCCGCGGGAGGGGGTAAATGAGCAGTTCTTC. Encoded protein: CASSPREGVNEQFF.

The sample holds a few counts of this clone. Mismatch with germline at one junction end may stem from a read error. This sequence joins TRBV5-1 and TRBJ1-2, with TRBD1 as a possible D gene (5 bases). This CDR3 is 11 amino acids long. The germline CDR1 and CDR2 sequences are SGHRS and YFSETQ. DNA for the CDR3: TGTGCCAGCAGCTTGGACAAGGGCTACACCTTC. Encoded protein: CASSLDKGYTF.

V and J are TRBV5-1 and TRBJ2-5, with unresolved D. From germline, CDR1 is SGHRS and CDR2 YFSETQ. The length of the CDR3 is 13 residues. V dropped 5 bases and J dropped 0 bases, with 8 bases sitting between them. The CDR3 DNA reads TGCGCCAGCAGAATGACAAACCAAGAGACCCAGTACTTC. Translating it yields CASRMTNQETQYF. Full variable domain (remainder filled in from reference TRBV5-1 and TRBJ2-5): KAGVTQTPRYLIKTRGQQVTLSCSPISGHRSVSWYQQTPGQGLQFLFEYFSETQRNKGNFPGRFSGRQFSNSRSEMNVSTLELGDSALYLCASRMTNQETQYFGPGTRLLVL.

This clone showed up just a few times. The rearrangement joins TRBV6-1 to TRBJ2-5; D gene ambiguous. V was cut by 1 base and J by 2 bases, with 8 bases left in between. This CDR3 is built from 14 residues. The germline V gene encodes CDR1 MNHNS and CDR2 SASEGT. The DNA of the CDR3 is TGTGCCAGCAGTGAAGGGGTCAGGCAAGAGACCCAGTACTTC. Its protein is CASSEGVRQETQYF.

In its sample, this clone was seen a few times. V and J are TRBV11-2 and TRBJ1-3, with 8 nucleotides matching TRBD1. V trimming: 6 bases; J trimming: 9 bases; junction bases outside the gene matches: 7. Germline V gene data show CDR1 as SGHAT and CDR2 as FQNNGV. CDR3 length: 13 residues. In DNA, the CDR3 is TGTGCCAGCAGTTCAGACAGGGGCGGCACCATATATTTT. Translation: CASSSDRGGTIYF.

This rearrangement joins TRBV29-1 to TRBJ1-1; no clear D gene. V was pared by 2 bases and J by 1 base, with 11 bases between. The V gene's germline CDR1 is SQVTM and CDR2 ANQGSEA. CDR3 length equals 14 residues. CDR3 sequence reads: CSVEFRRANTEAFF. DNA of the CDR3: TGCAGCGTTGAATTCAGGAGGGCGAACACTGAAGCTTTCTTT.

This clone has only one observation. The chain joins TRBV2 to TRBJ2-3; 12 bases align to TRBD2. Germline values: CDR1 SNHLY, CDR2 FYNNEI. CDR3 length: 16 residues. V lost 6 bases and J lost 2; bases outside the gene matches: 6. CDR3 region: CASRATSGGLTDTQYF. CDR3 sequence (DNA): TGTGCCAGCAGGGCGACTAGCGGGGGACTCACAGATACGCAGTATTTT.

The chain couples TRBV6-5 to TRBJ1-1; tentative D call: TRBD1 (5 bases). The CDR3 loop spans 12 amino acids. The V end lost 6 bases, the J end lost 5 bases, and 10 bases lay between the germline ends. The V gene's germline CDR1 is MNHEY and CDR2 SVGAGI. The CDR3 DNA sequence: TGTGCCAGCAGGATCAGGGATACTGAAGCTTTCTTT. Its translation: CASRIRDTEAFF.

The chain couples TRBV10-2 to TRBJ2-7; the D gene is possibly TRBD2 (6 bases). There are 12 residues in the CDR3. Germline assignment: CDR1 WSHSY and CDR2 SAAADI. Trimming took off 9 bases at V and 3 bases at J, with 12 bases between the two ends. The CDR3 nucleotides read TGCGCCAGAATTGGAGGGGTCTACGAGCAGTACTTC. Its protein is CARIGGVYEQYF.

DNA for the CDR3: TGCGCCAGCAGCACGCGACAGGGTACTCACTCTGGAAACACCATATATTTT. Amino acid sequence: CASSTRQGTHSGNTIYF. The rearrangement uses TRBV21-1 and TRBJ1-3; whether TRBD1, the table's D call, matches the DNA was not checked. TRBV21-1 is an annotated pseudogene. The CDR3 loop spans 17 amino acids.

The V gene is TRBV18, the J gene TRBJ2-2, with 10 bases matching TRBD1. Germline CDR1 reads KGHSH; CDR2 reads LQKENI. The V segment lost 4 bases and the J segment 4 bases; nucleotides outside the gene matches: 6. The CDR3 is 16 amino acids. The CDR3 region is CASSRETGGPTGELFF. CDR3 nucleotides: TGTGCCAGCTCACGCGAGACAGGGGGCCCCACCGGGGAGCTGTTTTTT.

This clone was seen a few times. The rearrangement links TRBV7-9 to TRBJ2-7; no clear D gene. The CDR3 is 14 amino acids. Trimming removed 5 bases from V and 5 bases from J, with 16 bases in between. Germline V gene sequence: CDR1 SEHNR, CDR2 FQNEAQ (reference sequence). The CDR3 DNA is TGTGCCAGCAGCACCATACGTGCCCCGGACGAGCAGTACTTC. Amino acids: CASSTIRAPDEQYF. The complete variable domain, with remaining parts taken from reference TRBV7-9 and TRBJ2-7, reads DTGVSQNPRHKITKRGQNVTFRCDPISEHNRLYWYRQTLGQGPEFLTYFQNEAQLEKSRLLSDRFSAERPKGSFSTLEIQRTEQGDSAMYLCASSTIRAPDEQYFGPGTRLTVT.

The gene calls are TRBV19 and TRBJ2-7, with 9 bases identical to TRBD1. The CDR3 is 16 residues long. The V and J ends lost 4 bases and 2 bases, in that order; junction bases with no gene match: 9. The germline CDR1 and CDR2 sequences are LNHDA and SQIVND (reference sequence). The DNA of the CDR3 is TGTGCCAGTAGTAGAGCCGGGACAGGGAGGCCCTACGAGCAGTACTTC. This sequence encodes CASSRAGTGRPYEQYF.

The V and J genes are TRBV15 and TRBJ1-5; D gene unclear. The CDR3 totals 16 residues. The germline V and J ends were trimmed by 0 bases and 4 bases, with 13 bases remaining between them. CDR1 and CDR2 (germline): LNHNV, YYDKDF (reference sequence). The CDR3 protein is CATSRDYGEGNQPQHF. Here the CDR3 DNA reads TGTGCCACCAGCAGAGATTACGGGGAGGGTAATCAGCCCCAGCATTTT.

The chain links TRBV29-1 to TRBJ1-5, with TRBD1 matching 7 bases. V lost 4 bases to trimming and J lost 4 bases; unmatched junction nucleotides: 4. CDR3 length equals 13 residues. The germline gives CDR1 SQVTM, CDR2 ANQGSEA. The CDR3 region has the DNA TGCAGCGTTGGGGGACAGTATAATCAGCCCCAGCATTTT. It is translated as CSVGGQYNQPQHF.

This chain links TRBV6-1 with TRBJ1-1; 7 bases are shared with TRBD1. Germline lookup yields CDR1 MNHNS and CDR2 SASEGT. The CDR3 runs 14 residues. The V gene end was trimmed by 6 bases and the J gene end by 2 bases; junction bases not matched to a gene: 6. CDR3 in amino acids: CASRDRQGNTEAFF. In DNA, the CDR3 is TGTGCCAGCAGGGATCGACAGGGTAACACTGAAGCTTTCTTT.

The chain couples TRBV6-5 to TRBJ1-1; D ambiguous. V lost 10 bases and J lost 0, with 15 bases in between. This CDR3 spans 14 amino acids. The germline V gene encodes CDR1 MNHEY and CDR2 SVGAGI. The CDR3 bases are TGTGCCATCATCGGAGGAGCATTGAACACTGAAGCTTTCTTT. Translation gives CAIIGGALNTEAFF.

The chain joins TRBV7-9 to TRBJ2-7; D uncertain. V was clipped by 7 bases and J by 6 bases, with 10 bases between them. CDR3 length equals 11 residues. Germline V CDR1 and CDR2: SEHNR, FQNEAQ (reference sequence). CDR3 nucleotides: TGTGCCAGCACCCTAAACCGCGAGCAGTACTTC. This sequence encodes CASTLNREQYF.

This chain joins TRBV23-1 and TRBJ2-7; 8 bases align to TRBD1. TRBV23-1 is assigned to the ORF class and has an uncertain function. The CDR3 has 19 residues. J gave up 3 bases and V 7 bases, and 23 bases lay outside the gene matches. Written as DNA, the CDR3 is TGCGCCAGCATGCTTCAAGCTGGACAGGGCCCCATTGGTAACTACGAGCAGTACTTC. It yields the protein CASMLQAGQGPIGNYEQYF.